Each of the 26 T cell receptor beta chains below was sequenced from the same sample in a study of technical replicates of blood from several donors. Assay: immunoSEQ multiplex PCR; the TCRdb copy retains only in-frame clones and omits some. This sample carries about 83,000 clones, 92% of them seen once, and the ten largest clones take about 0.27%. The sample taken for sequencing was T cells isolated from PBMCs. These receptors were taken from a human donor in good health.

The genes are TRBV18 and TRBJ2-1; 8 bases line up with TRBD2. The germline V gene has CDR1 KGHSH and CDR2 LQKENI. With V trimmed by 3 bases and J by 3 bases, 4 bases remained unmatched. The CDR3 is 15 amino acids. The DNA of the CDR3 is TGTGCCAGCTCACCGACTAGCGATGGCTACAATGAGCAGTTCTTC. Its translation is CASSPTSDGYNEQFF.

The genes are TRBV11-3 and TRBJ2-7; unclear D gene. This CDR3 contains 13 residues. Germline values: CDR1 SGHNT, CDR2 YENEEA. Trimming removed 5 bases at V and 4 bases at J, with 12 bases between. CDR3 sequence reads: CASSPIDIYEQYF. In nucleotides, the CDR3 is TGTGCCAGCAGCCCAATAGATATATACGAGCAGTACTTC.

This clone was seen only once. The rearrangement joins TRBV27 to TRBJ2-7, with 8 bases matching TRBD1. Germline V gene sequence: CDR1 MNHEY, CDR2 SMNVEV (reference sequence). V shed 5 bases and J 5 bases; nucleotides not matched to a gene: 5. The CDR3 is 13 residues long. The CDR3 reads CASSTDRAHEQYF. CDR3 in DNA: TGTGCCAGCAGTACGGACAGGGCCCACGAGCAGTACTTC.

The genes are TRBV28 and TRBJ2-7, with D possibly being TRBD1 (5 bases). CDR3 length equals 14 residues. Per germline, CDR1 MDHEN and CDR2 SYDVKM. With 5 bases removed from V and 6 bases from J, the gap between germline ends came to 17 bases. The CDR3 is CASSGAFPPAEQYF. CDR3 nucleotides: TGTGCCAGCAGTGGGGCCTTTCCACCTGCCGAGCAGTACTTC.

This clone has more than one count but fewer than ten. CDR3 region: CASSYPWGGEAFF. The CDR3 region has the DNA TGTGCCAGCAGTTACCCATGGGGCGGTGAAGCTTTCTTT. This chain links TRBV6-6 with TRBJ1-1, with a weak D call TRBD1 (5 bases). The length of the CDR3 is 13 residues. V lost 2 bases and J lost 7, with 11 bases in between. From germline, CDR1 is MNHNY and CDR2 SVGAGI (reference sequence).

The chain is built from TRBV6-1 and TRBJ1-6; D gene uncertain. The V end lost 6 bases, the J end lost 11 bases, and 14 bases lay between the germline ends. The length of the CDR3 is 13 residues. Germline V gives CDR1 MNHNS, CDR2 SASEGT. CDR3 DNA sequence: TGTGCCAGCAGCCGGGAAGCTAGTCCACCCCTCCACTTT. Its translation: CASSREASPPLHF.

In its sample, this clone was seen once. The chain has TRBV29-1 and TRBJ2-4; 7 nucleotides match TRBD2. Germline V gene sequence: CDR1 SQVTM, CDR2 ANQGSEA. Trimming removed 4 bases from V and 1 base from J; junction bases left unmatched: 7. The CDR3 has 15 amino acids. CDR3 DNA sequence: TGCAGCGTTGCTGGGGGGGTAAGCGCCAAAAACATTCAGTACTTC. This translates into CSVAGGVSAKNIQYF.

The chain carries TRBV27 and TRBJ2-5; D remains unclear. V was pared by 5 bases and J by 0 bases, with 19 bases between. The CDR3 loop spans 17 amino acids. Germline assignment: CDR1 MNHEY and CDR2 SMNVEV (reference sequence). CDR3 in DNA: TGTGCCAGCAGTACGATAGTCTACGGCGGTTACCAAGAGACCCAGTACTTC. It is translated as CASSTIVYGGYQETQYF.

The V gene is TRBV5-1, the J gene TRBJ1-4; 7 bases fit TRBD1. The junction had 10 bases not matched to a gene; V was cut back by 0 bases and J by 8 bases. Germline V lookup: CDR1 SGHRS, CDR2 YFSETQ. The CDR3 has 16 residues. CDR3 in amino acids: CASSLGSPAGGEKLFF. For the CDR3, the DNA is TGCGCCAGCAGCTTGGGAAGCCCTGCAGGGGGGGAAAAACTGTTTTTT.

The rearrangement uses TRBV7-6 and TRBJ1-5; D call uncertain. V was trimmed by 5 bases and J by 3 bases, leaving 8 bases between them. This CDR3 contains 13 residues. Per germline, CDR1 SGHVS and CDR2 FNYEAQ. CDR3 coding DNA: TGTGCCAGCAGCGTGGCGGACAATCAGCCCCAGCATTTT. This translates into CASSVADNQPQHF. Supplemented by reference TRBV7-6 and TRBJ1-5, the full variable domain reads GAGVSQSPRYKVTKRGQDVALRCDPISGHVSLYWYRQALGQGPEFLTYFNYEAQQDKSGLPNDRFSAERPEGSISTLTIQRTEQRDSAMYRCASSVADNQPQHFGDGTRLSIL.

V and J are TRBV5-4 and TRBJ1-2; D is possibly TRBD1 (5 bases). Per the germline V gene, CDR1 is SGHNT and CDR2 is YYREEE (reference sequence). V was trimmed by 4 bases and J by 6 bases, leaving 16 bases between them. This CDR3 comprises 14 residues. In nucleotides, the CDR3 is TGTGCCAGCAGCCACCCTAGAGGGGAGGATGGCTACACCTTC. Translated, it gives CASSHPRGEDGYTF.

The J gene is TRBJ1-3, the V gene TRBV9; D not resolved. Germline CDR1 SGDLS, CDR2 YYNGEE. The CDR3 covers 15 residues. V gave up 2 bases and J gave up 4 bases, with 13 bases separating them. Here the CDR3 reads CASSVGILSGNTIYF. The CDR3, as DNA: TGTGCCAGCAGCGTGGGCATTCTAAGCGGAAACACCATATATTTT.

V gene TRBV5-4 combines with J gene TRBJ2-7; TRBD2 agrees at 12 bases. The CDR3 is made up of 16 amino acids. Germline-derived CDR1 and CDR2 are SGHNT and YYREEE (reference sequence). V was pared by 6 bases and J by 0 bases, with 7 bases of the junction left unmatched. CDR3 residues: CASTVLAGGDSYEQYF. CDR3 nucleotide sequence: TGTGCCAGCACCGTACTAGCGGGAGGAGACTCCTACGAGCAGTACTTC. The entire variable domain, with the rest obtained from reference TRBV5-4 and TRBJ2-7, is as follows: ETGVTQSPTHLIKTRGQQVTLRCSSQSGHNTVSWYQQALGQGPQFIFQYYREEENGRGNFPPRFSGLQFPNYSSELNVNALELDDSALYLCASTVLAGGDSYEQYFGPGTRLTVT.

V gene TRBV7-2 combines with J gene TRBJ2-2, with 8 bases identical to TRBD1. In germline, CDR1 is SGHTA, CDR2 FQGNSA. Trimming took 3 bases from V and 2 from J; bases not matched to a gene: 11. This CDR3 is 18 amino acids long. The CDR3 DNA follows: TGTGCCAGCAGCTTTGGGGCAGGGGGCGTTTTTAACACCGGGGAGCTGTTTTTT. This gives the protein CASSFGAGGVFNTGELFF.

The chain joins TRBV6-1 to TRBJ2-7; D is possibly TRBD2 (6 bases). Germline V lookup: CDR1 MNHNS, CDR2 SASEGT. The CDR3 length is 13 residues. V lost 6 bases and J lost 7, with 16 bases in between. The CDR3 region is CASRTFRRGEQYF. In nucleotides, the CDR3 is TGTGCCAGCAGGACGTTCCGACGGGGGGAGCAGTACTTC.

The chain has TRBV6-5 and TRBJ2-5, with TRBD2 matching 8 bases. This CDR3 spans 15 amino acids. V shed 0 bases, J shed 6 bases, and the junction held 6 bases outside the gene matches. Germline V gene lookup returns CDR1 MNHEY and CDR2 SVGAGI. CDR3 protein: CASSYSPAGEQTQYF. CDR3 nucleotide sequence: TGTGCCAGCAGTTACTCGCCAGCGGGAGAGCAGACCCAGTACTTC.

The chain carries TRBV6-1 and TRBJ2-7; D is ambiguous. Trimming left V 3 bases short and J 4 bases short, with 4 bases between. The CDR3 extends over 11 amino acids. Germline V gene sequence: CDR1 MNHNS, CDR2 SASEGT. This chain's CDR3 is CASSDVYEQYF. For the CDR3, the DNA is TGTGCCAGCAGTGACGTTTACGAGCAGTACTTC.

This clone turned up a few times. CDR3 nucleotides: TGTGCCAGTAGTCGGCAAGCGACAGTTGGGAATGAAAAACTGTTTTTT. Residues: CASSRQATVGNEKLFF. The chain is built from TRBV19 and TRBJ1-4; perhaps TRBD1 as D (5 bases). Germline V CDR1 and CDR2: LNHDA, SQIVND (reference sequence). The CDR3 spans 16 residues. V lost 5 bases and J lost 5, with 18 bases in between.

The CDR3 loop reads CASSPRGGLADYEQYF. The CDR3 region has the DNA TGTGCCAGCAGCCCACGGGGGGGGTTAGCGGACTACGAGCAGTACTTC. V and J are TRBV7-6 and TRBJ2-7, with 8 nucleotides matching TRBD2. V shed 5 bases, J shed 3 bases, and the junction held 12 bases outside the gene matches. The CDR3 is made up of 16 amino acids. CDR1 and CDR2 from the germline V gene are SGHVS and FNYEAQ.

V is TRBV2 and J is TRBJ1-2; 7 bases agree with TRBD1. V trimming: 4 bases; J trimming: 4 bases; junction bases outside the gene matches: 3. Germline V gene data show CDR1 as SNHLY and CDR2 as FYNNEI. There are 13 residues in the CDR3. The chain's CDR3 is CASSAGQTYGYTF. The DNA for the CDR3 is TGTGCCAGCAGTGCGGGACAGACCTATGGCTACACCTTC.

The gene calls are TRBV10-1 and TRBJ2-1, with 8 bases matching TRBD2. Germline CDR1 is WNHNN and CDR2 is SYGVQD (reference sequence). The CDR3 runs to 14 residues. The V segment lost 5 bases and the J segment 4 bases; nucleotides outside the gene matches: 4. CDR3 loop: CASSSGRTYNEQFF. CDR3 DNA: TGCGCCAGCAGTAGCGGGAGAACGTACAATGAGCAGTTCTTC.

The chain employs TRBV10-1 and TRBJ2-1, with 15 bases matching TRBD2. V lost 4 bases to trimming and J lost 5 bases; unmatched junction nucleotides: 6. CDR1 WNHNN and CDR2 SYGVQD come from the germline V gene (reference sequence). The CDR3 consists of 17 residues. CDR3 nucleotides: TGCGCCAGCAGTGGTGGGACTAGCGGGAGGAACGACAATGAGCAGTTCTTC. Its protein product is CASSGGTSGRNDNEQFF.

The J gene is TRBJ2-3, the V gene TRBV5-1, with D perhaps TRBD2 (6 bases). Trimming took 2 bases from V and 2 from J, leaving 18 bases between them. This CDR3 is 17 amino acids long. Germline V gene lookup returns CDR1 SGHRS and CDR2 YFSETQ. The CDR3 DNA reads TGCGCCAGCAGCTTCTCTTTACTAGCATCCGTCACAGATACGCAGTATTTT. It specifies CASSFSLLASVTDTQYF.

The chain employs TRBV7-9 and TRBJ1-2; D perhaps matches TRBD1 (6 bases). The length of the CDR3 is 13 residues. V lost 4 bases and J lost 6, with 12 bases in between. CDR1 and CDR2 (germline): SEHNR, FQNEAQ (reference sequence). This chain's CDR3 is CASSSIYRDGYTF. As DNA, the CDR3 is TGTGCCAGCAGCTCGATATACAGGGATGGCTACACCTTC.

This clone has just one count. The rearrangement uses TRBV4-1 and TRBJ2-5, with a tentative D call TRBD2 (6 bases). The CDR3 length is 17 residues. CDR1 is MGHRA, CDR2 YSYEKL, per germline. V was shortened by 7 bases and J by 5 bases, with 26 bases between the two germline ends. DNA for the CDR3: TGCGCCAGCACCGGAAATGATAAAGACGGGGGAGGTGAGACCCAGTACTTC. This translates into CASTGNDKDGGGETQYF.

This rearrangement joins TRBV4-1 to TRBJ2-7; 11 bases align to TRBD2. This CDR3 is built from 17 residues. Looked up from germline, CDR1 is MGHRA and CDR2 is YSYEKL. Trimming cost V 1 base and J 2 bases; bases outside gene matches: 7. In nucleotides, the CDR3 is TGCGCCAGCAGCCAAGCCTCTAGCGGGGGGACGACCTACGAGCAGTACTTC. This sequence encodes CASSQASSGGTTYEQYF.